A selection of T cell receptor beta chains follows, all from one sample in a study of blood T cell repertoires in COVID-19. TCRdb keeps only in-frame clones here, not all; method: immunoSEQ multiplex PCR. The top ten hold 2.5% to 3% of the sample, which has hundreds of thousands of clones, roughly 87% seen once. Input material: PBMCs or T cells enriched from blood (not recorded which). The receptors stem from a woman under 40 who had recovered from COVID-19. The CDR3 runs from the conserved cysteine through the conserved F or W. The order of the fields is clone size, J gene, CDR3 length, D gene, V gene, CDR3 protein, CDR3 DNA. The D gene is left open where the match is weak. The size of a clone is reported for some rows only, either as once, few or many, or as a class for expanded clones.

size: -; J: TRBJ2-1; length: 12; D: -; V: TRBV6-2/TRBV6-3; CDR3: CASSPEGLVPFF; DNA: TGTGCCAGCAGTCCCGAGGGCCTCGTTCCGTTCTTC
size: -; J: TRBJ1-3; length: 14; D: -; V: TRBV2; CDR3: CASSGYSSGNTIYF; DNA: TGTGCCAGCTCCGGTTATAGCTCTGGAAACACCATATATTTT
size: once; J: TRBJ1-2; length: 16; D: TRBD1; V: TRBV7-7; CDR3: CASSLEETGKYYGYTF; DNA: TGTGCTAGCAGCCTAGAAGAGACAGGGAAATACTATGGCTACACCTTC
size: -; J: TRBJ2-1; length: 15; D: TRBD1; V: TRBV29-1; CDR3: CSVIPDRGPNNEQFF; DNA: TGCAGCGTGATTCCAGACAGGGGGCCTAACAATGAGCAGTTCTTC
size: -; J: TRBJ1-2; length: 15; D: -; V: TRBV23-1; CDR3: CASSQSLGRNYGYTF; DNA: TGCGCCAGCAGTCAATCTCTCGGGAGGAACTATGGCTACACCTTC
size: -; J: TRBJ2-2; length: 15; D: -; V: TRBV6-5; CDR3: CASSYGQANTGELFF; DNA: TGTGCCAGCAGTTACGGGCAGGCCAACACCGGGGAGCTGTTTTTT
size: -; J: TRBJ2-2; length: 15; D: TRBD2; V: TRBV14; CDR3: CASRLAGTNTGELFF; DNA: TGTGCCAGCAGGTTAGCGGGAACGAACACCGGGGAGCTGTTTTTT
size: -; J: TRBJ2-6; length: 16; D: -; V: TRBV3-1/TRBV3-2; CDR3: CASSQMSGSGANVLTF; DNA: TGTGCCAGCAGCCAAATGTCAGGGTCTGGGGCCAACGTCCTGACTTTC
size: -; J: TRBJ2-1; length: 14; D: TRBD2; V: TRBV7-2; CDR3: CASSRTSGGGEQFF; DNA: TGTGCCAGCAGCCGGACTAGCGGGGGAGGTGAGCAGTTCTTC
size: -; J: TRBJ1-4; length: 17; D: TRBD1; V: TRBV5-1; CDR3: CASSLGPDRGANEKLFF; DNA: TGCGCCAGCAGCTTGGGTCCGGACAGGGGTGCTAATGAAAAACTGTTTTTT
size: few; J: TRBJ1-2; length: 13; D: TRBD1; V: TRBV27; CDR3: CASTDRGGYGYTF; DNA: TGTGCCAGCACCGACAGGGGGGGCTATGGCTACACCTTC
size: once; J: TRBJ1-1; length: 15; D: TRBD1; V: TRBV7-8; CDR3: CASSPRQGMNTEAFF; DNA: TGTGCCAGCAGCCCTAGACAGGGGATGAACACTGAAGCTTTCTTT
size: -; J: TRBJ1-1; length: 14; D: -; V: TRBV11-2; CDR3: CASSLDPNANEAFF; DNA: TGTGCCAGCAGCTTAGATCCTAATGCCAATGAAGCTTTCTTT
size: -; J: TRBJ1-5; length: 15; D: -; V: TRBV19; CDR3: CASSTYREGSQPQHF; DNA: TGTGCCAGTAGTACCTACAGGGAGGGGAGTCAGCCCCAGCATTTT
size: -; J: TRBJ2-2; length: 14; D: -; V: TRBV4-1; CDR3: CASSPRKTAGELFF; DNA: TGCGCCAGCAGCCCCAGGAAGACGGCCGGGGAGCTGTTTTTT
size: -; J: TRBJ2-1; length: 14; D: -; V: TRBV7-9; CDR3: CASSLLASSNEQFF; DNA: TGTGCCAGCTCATTGCTGGCTAGCTCTAATGAGCAGTTCTTC
size: -; J: TRBJ1-1; length: 13; D: TRBD1; V: TRBV29-1; CDR3: CSVTTGGGTEAFF; DNA: TGCAGCGTTACGACAGGGGGCGGCACTGAAGCTTTCTTT
size: -; J: TRBJ2-5; length: 16; D: TRBD1; V: TRBV6-5; CDR3: CASSLPGTGGQETQYF; DNA: TGTGCCAGCAGTTTACCCGGGACAGGGGGCCAAGAGACCCAGTACTTC
size: -; J: TRBJ2-7; length: 15; D: TRBD2; V: TRBV7-9; CDR3: CASSSQAGVTYEQYF; DNA: TGTGCCAGCAGTTCCCAAGCGGGGGTAACCTACGAGCAGTACTTC
size: -; J: TRBJ2-3; length: 15; D: TRBD2; V: TRBV6-5; CDR3: CASSSLAGGRVTQYF; DNA: TGTGCCAGCAGTTCATTAGCGGGGGGCAGGGTTACGCAGTATTTT
size: -; J: TRBJ1-1; length: 13; D: -; V: TRBV28; CDR3: CAAVRTVATEAFF; DNA: TGTGCCGCGGTTCGGACAGTGGCAACTGAAGCTTTCTTT
size: few; J: TRBJ2-7; length: 13; D: -; V: TRBV6-5; CDR3: CASSYRQGLEQYF; DNA: TGTGCCAGCAGTTATAGACAGGGACTCGAGCAGTACTTC
size: -; J: TRBJ1-3; length: 17; D: TRBD1; V: TRBV27; CDR3: CASSPTGTASSGNTIYF; DNA: TGTGCCAGCAGTCCCACCGGGACAGCCTCCTCTGGAAACACCATATATTTT
size: -; J: TRBJ1-5; length: 14; D: TRBD1; V: TRBV28; CDR3: CASSRTGGNQPQHF; DNA: TGTGCCAGCAGCAGGACAGGGGGTAATCAGCCCCAGCATTTT
size: -; J: TRBJ1-3; length: 15; D: TRBD1; V: TRBV28; CDR3: CASSAWTGSGNTIYF; DNA: TGTGCCAGCAGTGCCTGGACAGGCTCTGGAAACACCATATATTTT
size: -; J: TRBJ1-1; length: 15; D: -; V: TRBV2; CDR3: CASAARGGANTEAFF; DNA: TGTGCCAGCGCCGCCCGAGGGGGAGCGAACACTGAAGCTTTCTTT
size: -; J: TRBJ1-6; length: 14; D: -; V: TRBV5-8; CDR3: CASSVGLTNSPLHF; DNA: TGTGCCAGCAGCGTGGGACTTACGAATTCACCCCTCCACTTT
size: -; J: TRBJ1-2; length: 14; D: -; V: TRBV10-3; CDR3: CAISSTQGSYGYTF; DNA: TGTGCCATCAGTTCCACGCAGGGTTCCTACGGCTACACCTTC
size: few; J: TRBJ2-1; length: 15; D: TRBD2; V: TRBV10-1; CDR3: CASSAKRGVINEQFF; DNA: TGCGCCAGCAGTGCGAAGCGGGGGGTAATCAATGAGCAGTTCTTC
size: -; J: TRBJ2-7; length: 15; D: -; V: TRBV6-5; CDR3: CASSYSKGGDYEQYF; DNA: TGTGCCAGCAGTTACTCGAAAGGGGGGGACTACGAGCAGTACTTC
size: -; J: TRBJ2-3; length: 14; D: -; V: TRBV5-1; CDR3: CASSPRTGTDTQYF; DNA: TGCGCCAGCAGCCCCCGGACAGGCACAGATACGCAGTATTTT
size: -; J: TRBJ2-2; length: 14; D: -; V: TRBV2; CDR3: CASRAQSYTGELFF; DNA: TGTGCCAGCAGAGCACAGAGTTACACCGGGGAGCTGTTTTTT